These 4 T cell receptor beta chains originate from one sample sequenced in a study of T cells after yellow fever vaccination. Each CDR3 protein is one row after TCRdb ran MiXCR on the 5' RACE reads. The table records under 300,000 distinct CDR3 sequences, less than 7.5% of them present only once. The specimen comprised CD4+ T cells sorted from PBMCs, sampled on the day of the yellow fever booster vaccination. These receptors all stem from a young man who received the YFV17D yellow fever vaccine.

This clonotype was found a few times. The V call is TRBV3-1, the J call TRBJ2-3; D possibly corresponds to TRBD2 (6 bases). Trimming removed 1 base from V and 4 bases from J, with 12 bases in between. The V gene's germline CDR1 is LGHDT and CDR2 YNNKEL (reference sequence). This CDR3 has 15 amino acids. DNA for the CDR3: TGTGCCAGCAGCCAAGCGGCGGGGCGATCAGATACGCAGTATTTT. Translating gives CASSQAAGRSDTQYF.

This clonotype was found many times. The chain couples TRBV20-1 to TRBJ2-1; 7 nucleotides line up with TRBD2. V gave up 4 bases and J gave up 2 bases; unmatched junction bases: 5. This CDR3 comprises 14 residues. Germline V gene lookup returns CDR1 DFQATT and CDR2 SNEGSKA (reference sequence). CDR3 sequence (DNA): TGCAGTGCTAAACCTAGCGGCCCCTACAATGAGCAGTTCTTC. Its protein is CSAKPSGPYNEQFF.

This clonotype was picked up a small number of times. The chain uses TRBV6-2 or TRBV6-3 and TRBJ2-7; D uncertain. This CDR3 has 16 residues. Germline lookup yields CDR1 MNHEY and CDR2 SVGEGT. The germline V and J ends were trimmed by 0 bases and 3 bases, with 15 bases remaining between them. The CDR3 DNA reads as TGTGCCAGCAGTTACTCCATAGCCCTAAGATTCTACGAGCAGTACTTC. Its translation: CASSYSIALRFYEQYF.

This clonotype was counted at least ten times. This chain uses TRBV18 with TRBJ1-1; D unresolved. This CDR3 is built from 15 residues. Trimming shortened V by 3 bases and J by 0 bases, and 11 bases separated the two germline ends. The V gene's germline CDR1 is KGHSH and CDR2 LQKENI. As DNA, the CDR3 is TGTGCCAGCTCACCCCTAAATAAAATGAACACTGAAGCTTTCTTT. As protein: CASSPLNKMNTEAFF.